The clone carrying this TCR beta chain came up many times. This sample is drawn from a study of regulatory T cells in long-lasting Graves disease. TCR beta libraries were built with iRepertoire HTBI primers and Arm-PCR of CDR3 regions. TCRdb independently ran MiXCR on the multiplex PCR reads; one entry per CDR3 protein. The sample shows a few hundred thousand distinct CDR3 sequences, around 18% of them seen only once. Germline CDR1 is LNHDA and CDR2 is SQIVND (reference sequence). The trim removed 3 bases at V and 8 bases at J, leaving 6 bases unmatched. The CDR3 runs 13 residues. Time point given: newly diagnosed GD, antithyroid drugs for less than 3 months. TCR sequences were obtained from RNA taken from PBMCs. This same sample was also part of a study on T cells in Graves' hyperthyroidism and ophthalmopathy.

This receptor was identified in a woman aged 30 to 39 with Graves disease. The sample in question was peripheral blood mononuclear cells (PBMCs), obtained at new diagnosis, from a patient treated with antithyroid drugs. The chain joins TRBV19 to TRBJ1-2, with 7 bases aligning to TRBD1. The CDR3 loop reads CASSIDRVEGYTF. The CDR3 coding sequence is TGTGCCAGTAGTATCGACAGGGTTGAAGGCTACACCTTC. The complete variable domain, with remaining parts taken from reference TRBV19 and TRBJ1-2, reads DGGITQSPKYLFRKEGQNVTLSCEQNLNHDAMYWYRQDPGQGLRLIYYSQIVNDFQKGDIAEGYSVSREKKESFPLTVTSAQKNPTAFYLCASSIDRVEGYTFGSGTRLTVV.